The T cell receptor beta chain under discussion was sequenced for a study of OX40 agonist ivuxolimab in advanced cancers. Study-level points and caveats: Clonal expansion in partial responders at 0.1-3.0 mg/kg ranked among the lowest.

Clones were sequenced by immunoSEQ multiplex PCR, and TCRdb holds only the in-frame ones, with some missing. The table records fewer than 35,000 clones, roughly 80% of them present only once. About this clone itself: What it binds is unknown.

This CDR3 comprises 13 residues. Germline V gene sequence: CDR1 MNHEY, CDR2 SVGAGI. The germline V and J ends were trimmed by 3 bases and 5 bases, with 11 bases remaining between them. This sequence originates from an adult with an advanced solid tumor such as melanoma, head and neck, liver or kidney cancer. The specimen comprised CD4+ or CD8+ T cells sorted from blood, sampled in a trial of the OX40 agonist ivuxolimab. The rearrangement uses TRBV6-5 and TRBJ2-7, with D perhaps TRBD1 or TRBD2 (5 bases each). CDR3 amino acids: CASSYWGTHEQYF. CDR3 sequence (DNA): TGTGCCAGCAGTTATTGGGGGACCCACGAGCAGTACTTC.